The next 30 T cell receptor beta chains were all read from a single sample in a study of T cells in Graves' hyperthyroidism and ophthalmopathy (dated by TCRdb to between 2019 and 2020). Library preparation employed multiplex PCR. These reads were obtained on an Illumina HiSeq 2000. TCR beta CDR3 regions were amplified from RNA transcripts. A first-round RT-PCR of the TCR CDR3 used the HTBI primer set with the Qiagen OneStep RT-PCR kit. TCRdb cleaned the public reads at Q25 with fastp, built clones with MiXCR and kept in-frame beta chains. Every entry covers one CDR3 protein and lists the most common genes and DNA from its rows. For this sample the table gives hundreds of thousands of distinct CDR3 sequences, of which approximately 20% were detected only once. The ten largest clones capture about 45% of the sample. The sample was blood. The receptor source for this set is a man aged 35-49 years with Graves' hyperthyroidism.

On this clonotype: The junction does not match germline at one end; this may be a read error. The V gene is TRBV19, the J gene TRBJ1-1; D is possibly TRBD1 (5 bases). In germline, CDR1 is LNHDA, CDR2 SQIVND (reference sequence). CDR3 size: 12 residues. CDR3 loop: CASSLDSVEAFF. The DNA of the CDR3 is TGTGCCAGTAGTTTAGACAGCGTTGAAGCTTTCTTT.

The genes are TRBV4-1 and TRBJ2-2; D ambiguous. Looked up from germline, CDR1 is MGHRA and CDR2 is YSYEKL. Trimming left V 5 bases short and J 0 bases short, with 13 bases between. This CDR3 contains 16 residues. CDR3 nucleotides: TGCGCCAGCAGCGATCTTCGGCGTTCGAACACCGGGGAGCTGTTTTTT. Residues: CASSDLRRSNTGELFF.

In its sample, this clonotype was seen many times. V gene TRBV7-9 combines with J gene TRBJ1-3; D gene unclear. Looked up from germline, CDR1 is SEHNR and CDR2 is FQNEAQ (reference sequence). Trimming pared 9 bases from V and 3 bases from J, leaving 9 bases between. The CDR3 consists of 12 residues. As DNA, the CDR3 is TGTGCCAGTGATCAGAGTGGAAACACCATATATTTT. It yields the protein CASDQSGNTIYF.

V gene TRBV27 combines with J gene TRBJ2-7, with 9 positions matching TRBD2. V shed 3 bases, J shed 2 bases, and the junction held 5 bases outside the gene matches. Germline V CDR1 and CDR2: MNHEY, SMNVEV (reference sequence). This CDR3 has 15 amino acids. The CDR3: CASSFSLAGAYEQYF. The CDR3 DNA reads TGTGCCAGCAGTTTCTCCTTAGCGGGGGCCTACGAGCAGTACTTC.

This clonotype was seen ten or more times. J is TRBJ1-5 and V is TRBV12-3 or TRBV12-4; D remains ambiguous. V lost 5 bases, J lost 4 bases, and 9 bases lay in between. The CDR3 totals 13 residues. The CDR3 nucleotides read TGTGCCAGCAGTGGCCCCGGGAATCAGCCCCAGCATTTT. It yields the protein CASSGPGNQPQHF.

This clonotype has only a few counts. The chain links TRBV3-1 to TRBJ1-6; TRBD1 might be the D (6 bases). Looked up from germline, CDR1 is LGHDT and CDR2 is YNNKEL (reference sequence). This CDR3 is built from 17 residues. V shed 0 bases and J shed 6 bases, with 15 bases lying between them. The CDR3 region is CASSQDLRVRGNSPLHF. The CDR3 region has the DNA TGTGCCAGCAGCCAAGATCTTAGGGTCAGGGGTAATTCACCCCTCCACTTT.

In its sample, this clonotype was seen many times. The rearrangement uses TRBV2 and TRBJ2-2, with 8 positions matching TRBD1. Germline V gives CDR1 SNHLY, CDR2 FYNNEI. The CDR3 runs 15 residues. Trimming at V came to 3 bases and at J to 0 bases, leaving 0 bases not matched to a gene. The CDR3 DNA is TGTGCCAGCAGTGAGGGACAGGCGAACACCGGGGAGCTGTTTTTT. Its protein is CASSEGQANTGELFF.

The gene calls are TRBV7-2 and TRBJ2-5; TRBD2 aligns across 11 bases. CDR1 is SGHTA, CDR2 FQGNSA, per germline. The V segment lost 1 base and the J segment 5 bases; nucleotides outside the gene matches: 6. The CDR3 consists of 16 residues. CDR3 sequence reads: CASSLGIAGGIETQYF. DNA of the CDR3: TGTGCCAGCAGCTTAGGTATAGCGGGGGGGATCGAGACCCAGTACTTC.

This clonotype was counted many times. This chain connects TRBV11-3 to TRBJ1-1; no reliable D call. CDR1 SGHNT and CDR2 YENEEA come from the germline V gene. This CDR3 has 13 amino acids. Trimming removed 6 bases at V and 0 bases at J, with 8 bases between. In DNA, the CDR3 is TGTGCCAGCAGTGTGAACATGAACACTGAAGCTTTCTTT. The encoded protein is CASSVNMNTEAFF.

This clonotype was detected ten times or more. The gene calls are TRBV18 and TRBJ2-1, with D unresolved. Germline lookup yields CDR1 KGHSH and CDR2 LQKENI. With 2 bases removed from V and 5 bases from J, the gap between germline ends came to 10 bases. This CDR3 comprises 14 residues. The CDR3 sequence: CASSPRVTNNEQFF. The CDR3 nucleotides read TGTGCCAGCTCACCAAGGGTTACGAACAATGAGCAGTTCTTC.

This clonotype was seen at least ten times. The genes are TRBV7-8 and TRBJ2-7; D might be TRBD1 or TRBD2, each matching 5 bases. CDR1 SGHVS and CDR2 FQNEAQ come from the germline V gene. V was clipped by 6 bases and J by 6 bases, with 18 bases between them. CDR3 length: 14 residues. CDR3 DNA sequence: TGTGCCAGCAGACTTACGGGGCCGGGGCGCGAGCAGTACTTC. Residues: CASRLTGPGREQYF.

This clonotype was observed a handful of times. V gene TRBV7-8 combines with J gene TRBJ2-3, with 9 bases matching TRBD2. The CDR3 is 16 amino acids. Germline assignment: CDR1 SGHVS and CDR2 FQNEAQ. V trimming: 5 bases; J trimming: 5 bases; junction bases outside the gene matches: 11. In DNA, the CDR3 is TGTGCCAGCAGCCCGGGCCGGGCGGGGGGGCAAGATACGCAGTATTTT. Translating gives CASSPGRAGGQDTQYF.

This clonotype showed up just a few times. The chain carries TRBV6-1 and TRBJ1-6, with a tentative D call TRBD1 (6 bases). The germline V gene encodes CDR1 MNHNS and CDR2 SASEGT. This CDR3 spans 13 amino acids. The ends were cut back, 5 bases at V and 8 bases at J, with 10 bases in the middle. CDR3 bases: TGTGCCAGCAGTAAGAACAGGGATTCACCCCTCCACTTT. Translation gives CASSKNRDSPLHF.

This clonotype came up many times. The genes are TRBV20-1 and TRBJ2-7; D is ambiguous. Germline V lookup: CDR1 DFQATT, CDR2 SNEGSKA (reference sequence). CDR3 length: 14 residues. Trimming left V 3 bases short and J 0 bases short, with 12 bases between. This CDR3 reads CSASPRTGSYEQYF. CDR3 nucleotide sequence: TGCAGTGCTAGTCCCAGAACGGGCTCCTACGAGCAGTACTTC.

This rearrangement joins TRBV2 to TRBJ1-4, with TRBD1 matching 9 bases. Per the germline V gene, CDR1 is SNHLY and CDR2 is FYNNEI. CDR3 length equals 13 residues. The trim removed 11 bases at V and 5 bases at J, leaving 6 bases unmatched. The CDR3 reads CAGYRGRNEKLFF. Here the CDR3 DNA reads TGTGCCGGGTACAGGGGGCGAAATGAAAAACTGTTTTTT.

Many counts were recorded for this clonotype. V and J are TRBV3-1 and TRBJ1-1, with D perhaps matching TRBD1 (6 bases). CDR3 size: 17 residues. CDR1 LGHDT and CDR2 YNNKEL come from the germline V gene (reference sequence). The V end lost 4 bases, the J end lost 2 bases, and 20 bases lay between the germline ends. This chain's CDR3 is CASSPLGLKGGNTEAFF. The CDR3 nucleotides read TGTGCCAGCAGCCCGCTAGGATTAAAAGGGGGAAACACTGAAGCTTTCTTT.

The sample holds many counts of this clonotype. The rearrangement links TRBV7-3 to TRBJ1-1; D gene uncertain. The CDR3 extends over 13 amino acids. Germline V gene data show CDR1 as SGHTA and CDR2 as FQGTGA. The V end lost 5 bases, the J end lost 0 bases, and 7 bases lay between the germline ends. The DNA for the CDR3 is TGTGCCAGCAGCCAATACATGAACACTGAAGCTTTCTTT. This encodes CASSQYMNTEAFF.

This clonotype has at least ten counts. The chain is built from TRBV30 and TRBJ2-3; the D is unclear. The CDR3 spans 14 residues. Trimming took 1 base from V and 0 from J, leaving 8 bases between them. In germline, CDR1 is GTSNPN, CDR2 SVGIG (reference sequence). CDR3 loop: CAWSGLRSTDTQYF. In DNA, the CDR3 is TGTGCCTGGAGTGGTTTAAGAAGCACAGATACGCAGTATTTT.

At least ten counts were recorded for this clonotype. The CDR3 nucleotides are TGTGCCAGCAGCGATGGCCTTGAAGCTTTCTTT. This gives the protein CASSDGLEAFF. The gene calls are TRBV9 and TRBJ1-1, with D unclear. CDR1 and CDR2 (germline): SGDLS, YYNGEE. The CDR3 length is 11 residues. Trimming pared 3 bases from V and 7 bases from J, leaving 7 bases between.

To note about this clonotype: At one end, the junction sequence differs from germline, possibly due to a read error. V is TRBV5-1 and J is TRBJ2-2; the D gene is possibly TRBD2 (5 bases). This CDR3 has 14 amino acids. Looked up from germline, CDR1 is SGHRS and CDR2 is YFSETQ. The CDR3 sequence: CASSLTQNTGELLF. The CDR3, as DNA: TGCGCCAGCAGCTTGACTCAGAACACCGGGGAGCTGCTTTTT.

This clonotype was seen many times. The chain links TRBV12-3 or TRBV12-4 to TRBJ1-1; 7 bases map to TRBD1. Unmatched junction bases numbered 5, after V lost 5 bases and J lost 5 bases. The CDR3 loop spans 13 amino acids. The CDR3 sequence: CASSLQGRTEAFF. The CDR3, as DNA: TGTGCCAGCAGTCTACAGGGGCGGACTGAAGCTTTCTTT.

To note about this clonotype: This may arise from a read error, as a much more abundant clone is one base away. V is TRBV12-3 or TRBV12-4 and J is TRBJ1-5, with D possibly matching TRBD1 (6 bases). Trimming took 5 bases from V and 11 from J, leaving 19 bases between them. The CDR3 consists of 14 residues. CDR3 sequence (DNA): TGTGCCAGCAGTACAGAAGGGGGGGGGGGGGCCCAGCATTTT. This codes for CASSTEGGGGAQHF.

The genes are TRBV24-1 and TRBJ2-3; weak D call: TRBD1 (6 bases). The V and J ends lost 5 bases and 2 bases respectively, with 19 bases between them. CDR3 length equals 17 residues. From germline, CDR1 is KGHDR and CDR2 SFDVKD. In DNA form, the CDR3 reads TGTGCCACCAGTGGGCAGGGACATAGGGAGTACACAGATACGCAGTATTTT. Amino acids: CATSGQGHREYTDTQYF.

This chain joins TRBV4-3 and TRBJ2-7; D is uncertain. This CDR3 is 13 amino acids long. Looked up from germline, CDR1 is LGHNA and CDR2 is YSLEER. The germline V and J ends were trimmed by 1 base and 1 base, with 5 bases remaining between them. CDR3 loop: CASSQAVSYEQYF. CDR3 bases: TGCGCCAGCAGCCAAGCGGTATCCTACGAGCAGTACTTC.

This clonotype has more than one count but fewer than ten. The chain joins TRBV7-3 to TRBJ1-6; maybe TRBD1 (5 bases). CDR1 and CDR2 (germline): SGHTA, FQGTGA. This CDR3 comprises 15 residues. V was pared by 5 bases and J by 8 bases, with 16 bases between. Here the CDR3 reads CASSPHVGGDSPLHF. The DNA of the CDR3 is TGTGCCAGCAGCCCACACGTGGGGGGTGATTCACCCCTCCACTTT.

The CDR3 loop is CASSSDRGDYGYTF. As DNA, the CDR3 is TGTGCCAGCAGTTCTGATCGAGGGGACTATGGCTACACCTTC. This sequence joins TRBV7-9 and TRBJ1-2; tentatively, D is TRBD1 (5 bases). The CDR3 is 14 residues long. Trimming removed 6 bases from V and 3 bases from J, with 14 bases in between. The germline gives CDR1 SEHNR, CDR2 FQNEAQ (reference sequence).

This clonotype was counted many times. The chain carries TRBV15 and TRBJ1-1, with D uncertain. Germline assignment: CDR1 LNHNV and CDR2 YYDKDF (reference sequence). The ends were cut back, 1 base at V and 8 bases at J, with 8 bases in the middle. The CDR3 covers 12 residues. CDR3 in DNA: TGTGCCACCAGCAGAGTAGGAACAGAAGCTTTCTTT. Translated, it gives CATSRVGTEAFF. Together with reference TRBV15 and TRBJ1-1, the CDR3 gives the full variable domain: DAMVIQNPRYQVTQFGKPVTLSCSQTLNHNVMYWYQQKSSQAPKLLFHYYDKDFNNEADTPDNFQSRRPNTSFCFLDIRSPGLGDTAMYLCATSRVGTEAFFGQGTRLTVV.

The chain has TRBV7-2 and TRBJ2-5, with TRBD1 identical over 7 bases. J lost 5 bases, V lost 6 bases, and 6 bases had no gene match. This CDR3 is built from 13 residues. Germline CDR1 is SGHTA and CDR2 is FQGNSA. CDR3 in amino acids: CASSLGQRETQYF. The CDR3 DNA reads as TGTGCCAGCAGTCTGGGACAGCGGGAGACCCAGTACTTC.

This clonotype was seen repeatedly, ten times or more. The chain has TRBV20-1 and TRBJ1-3; D not certain. V was trimmed by 2 bases and J by 4 bases, leaving 9 bases between them. Looked up from germline, CDR1 is DFQATT and CDR2 is SNEGSKA (reference sequence). The CDR3 spans 13 residues. The chain's CDR3 is CSARRDSGNTIYF. The CDR3 nucleotides are TGCAGTGCTAGACGGGATTCGGGAAACACCATATATTTT.

In this sample, this clonotype turned up many times. The rearrangement joins TRBV5-1 to TRBJ2-3; either TRBD1 or TRBD2 may fit D (6 bases each). CDR3 size: 17 residues. Germline CDR1 is SGHRS and CDR2 is YFSETQ. V lost 0 bases and J 1 base, leaving 15 bases between the germline ends. The CDR3 sequence: CASSLGVWGAGTDTQYF. The DNA for the CDR3 is TGCGCCAGCAGCTTGGGAGTTTGGGGGGCCGGCACAGATACGCAGTATTTT.